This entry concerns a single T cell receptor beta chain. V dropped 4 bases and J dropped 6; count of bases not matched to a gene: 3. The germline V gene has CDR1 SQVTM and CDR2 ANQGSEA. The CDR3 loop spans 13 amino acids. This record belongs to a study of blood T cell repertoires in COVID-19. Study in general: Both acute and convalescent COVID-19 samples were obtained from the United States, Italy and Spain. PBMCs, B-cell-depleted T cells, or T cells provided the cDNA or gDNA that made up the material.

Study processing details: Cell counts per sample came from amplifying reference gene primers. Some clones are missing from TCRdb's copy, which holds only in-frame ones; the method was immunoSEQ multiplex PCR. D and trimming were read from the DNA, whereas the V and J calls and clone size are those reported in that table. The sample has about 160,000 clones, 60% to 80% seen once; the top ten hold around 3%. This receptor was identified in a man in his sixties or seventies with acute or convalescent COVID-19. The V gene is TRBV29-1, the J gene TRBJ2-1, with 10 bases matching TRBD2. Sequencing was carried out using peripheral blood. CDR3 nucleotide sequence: TGCAGCGTTGTGGCTAGCGGGGGCAATGAGCAGTTCTTC. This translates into CSVVASGGNEQFF.